A single sample gave rise to the 5 T cell receptor beta chains below, sequenced in a study of breast tumors, draining lymph nodes, adjacent tissues. The lymph nodes were axillary draining lymph nodes from breast cancer patients. TCRdb re-analysed the multiplex PCR reads in MiXCR, keeping a single row per CDR3 protein. The data contain approximately 250,000 distinct CDR3 sequences, under 40% of them singletons. Sequenced sample: axillary lymph node tissue. The receptors were sampled from a female donor with breast cancer. Some clones in this sample may be carry-over from other donors' samples.

The rearrangement uses TRBV27 and TRBJ1-6, with D possibly TRBD1 on 5 matching bases. CDR1 is MNHEY and CDR2 is SMNVEV in the germline V gene (reference sequence). The CDR3 has 15 residues. V was cut by 6 bases and J by 0 bases, with 9 bases left in between. The DNA for the CDR3 is TGTGCCAGCAGAAGGGGAGACTCCTATAATTCACCCCTCCACTTT. Translating gives CASRRGDSYNSPLHF.

This clonotype was seen repeatedly, ten times or more. The chain links TRBV11-2 to TRBJ2-7; D is possibly TRBD1 (5 bases). Germline V gene lookup returns CDR1 SGHAT and CDR2 FQNNGV. V shed 0 bases and J shed 1 base, with 7 bases lying between them. This CDR3 is built from 14 residues. CDR3 loop: CASSLDRVSYEQYF. CDR3 in DNA: TGTGCCAGCAGCTTAGACAGGGTTTCCTACGAGCAGTACTTC.

This clonotype was seen repeatedly, ten times or more. The rearrangement uses TRBV20-1 and TRBJ2-3; tentatively, D is TRBD2 (5 bases). V was clipped by 2 bases and J by 2 bases, with 11 bases between them. CDR1 DFQATT and CDR2 SNEGSKA come from the germline V gene (reference sequence). The CDR3 covers 14 residues. The CDR3 sequence is CSARLQRPTDTQYF. The CDR3, as DNA: TGCAGTGCTAGACTCCAGCGGCCCACAGATACGCAGTATTTT.

This clonotype has only a few counts. The gene calls are TRBV28 and TRBJ2-7; possible D gene TRBD2, 5 bases. The V gene lost 7 bases and the J gene lost 5 bases, with 18 bases spanning the gap. The CDR3 contains 14 residues. Germline V gene lookup returns CDR1 MDHEN and CDR2 SYDVKM. The CDR3 is CASTTPGSHNEQYF. As DNA, the CDR3 is TGTGCCAGCACTACCCCGGGATCACACAACGAGCAGTACTTC.

This clonotype was seen ten or more times. This sequence joins TRBV12-3 or TRBV12-4 and TRBJ2-1; perhaps TRBD1 as D (5 bases). Trimming pared 1 base from V and 9 bases from J, leaving 10 bases between. This CDR3 comprises 13 residues. The CDR3 DNA reads TGTGCCAGCAGTTTAGAAGGTAGGGGTGAGCAGTTCTTC. It encodes CASSLEGRGEQFF.